The 12 T cell receptor beta chains presented below share a single source sample, sequenced in a study of OX40 agonist ivuxolimab in advanced cancers. Assay: immunoSEQ multiplex PCR; the TCRdb copy retains only in-frame clones and omits some. The sample contains about 49,000 clones, around 81% of which appear only once. The material sequenced was CD4+ or CD8+ T cells sorted from blood, taken in a trial of the OX40 agonist ivuxolimab. The receptors here all came from an adult with an advanced solid tumor such as melanoma, head and neck, liver or kidney cancer.

V is TRBV5-6 and J is TRBJ1-1; D is undetermined. The germline V and J ends were trimmed by 0 bases and 2 bases, with 11 bases remaining between them. The CDR3 is 15 amino acids. The germline V gene has CDR1 SGHDT and CDR2 YYEEEE. In DNA, the CDR3 is TGTGCCAGCAGCTTGGCAATCCAGGTAAACACTGAAGCTTTCTTT. It yields the protein CASSLAIQVNTEAFF.

Only one count was recorded for this clone. This chain connects TRBV6-1 to TRBJ2-1, with D unresolved. Trimming stripped 2 bases from V and 6 bases from J, with 8 bases between. The CDR3 is 13 residues long. Germline lookup yields CDR1 MNHNS and CDR2 SASEGT. The DNA for the CDR3 is TGTGCCAGCAGTGAACATAACAGCAATGAGCAGTTCTTC. This codes for CASSEHNSNEQFF.

The chain links TRBV15 to TRBJ1-2; D gene uncertain. Trimming removed 0 bases at V and 2 bases at J, with 10 bases between. From germline, CDR1 is LNHNV and CDR2 YYDKDF (reference sequence). This CDR3 is 15 amino acids long. As DNA, the CDR3 is TGTGCCACCAGCAGAGATCTAGGGCAGAACTATGGCTACACCTTC. Protein sequence: CATSRDLGQNYGYTF.

The rearrangement links TRBV27 to TRBJ2-2; D is uncertain. The length of the CDR3 is 13 residues. The germline V and J ends were trimmed by 2 bases and 1 base, with 2 bases remaining between them. CDR1 and CDR2 from the germline V gene are MNHEY and SMNVEV (reference sequence). The CDR3 DNA sequence: TGTGCCAGCAGTTTAGGGAACACCGGGGAGCTGTTTTTT. Amino acids: CASSLGNTGELFF.

The chain recombines TRBV4-1 with TRBJ1-5; a weak D match, TRBD1 (6 bases). The CDR3 contains 15 residues. Germline V lookup: CDR1 MGHRA, CDR2 YSYEKL. V lost 3 bases to trimming and J lost 4 bases, with 13 bases between them. The CDR3 loop is CASSQGRGVNQPQHF. Written as DNA, the CDR3 is TGCGCCAGCAGCCAGGGCAGGGGAGTGAATCAGCCCCAGCATTTT.

This rearrangement joins TRBV14 to TRBJ2-2; D remains unclear. This CDR3 is 16 amino acids long. Per the germline V gene, CDR1 is SGHDN and CDR2 is FVKESK. V lost 4 bases and J lost 4, with 16 bases in between. CDR3 DNA: TGTGCCAGCAGCCCATGGGGATCTCCCAGCACCGGGGAGCTGTTTTTT. Its protein product is CASSPWGSPSTGELFF.

This clone was seen once. The CDR3, as DNA: TGTGCCAGCTCGAGTTTCGGGGATGAGCAGTTCTTC. As protein: CASSSFGDEQFF. This rearrangement joins TRBV28 to TRBJ2-1; TRBD2 might be the D (5 bases). CDR3 size: 12 residues. Germline CDR1 is MDHEN and CDR2 is SYDVKM. Trimming left V 8 bases short and J 8 bases short, with 13 bases between.

CDR3 DNA sequence: TGTGCCAGCAGACCTTTCGACAGGACCTACGAGCAGTACTTC. Its protein is CASRPFDRTYEQYF. This chain links TRBV28 with TRBJ2-7; TRBD1 might be the D (6 bases). The V gene lost 6 bases and the J gene lost 2 bases, with 14 bases spanning the gap. The CDR3 extends over 14 amino acids. The germline V gene encodes CDR1 MDHEN and CDR2 SYDVKM.

The chain has TRBV14 and TRBJ2-2, with TRBD2 matching over 13 bases. Per the germline V gene, CDR1 is SGHDN and CDR2 is FVKESK. This CDR3 has 15 amino acids. V shed 7 bases and J 7 bases; nucleotides not matched to a gene: 6. As DNA, the CDR3 is TGTGCCAGCACCACGGGACTAGCGGGGATCGGGGAGCTGTTTTTT. Its protein product is CASTTGLAGIGELFF.

This chain links TRBV13 with TRBJ2-5; possibly TRBD2 for D (5 bases). CDR3 length: 15 residues. Germline values: CDR1 PRHDT, CDR2 FYEKMQ (reference sequence). V lost 1 base, J lost 2 bases, and 11 bases lay in between. The CDR3 region is CASSLAKGGQETQYF. DNA for the CDR3: TGTGCCAGCAGCTTAGCCAAAGGAGGACAAGAGACCCAGTACTTC.

The CDR3 nucleotides read TGTGCCAGCAGTTCTGGACCAGGGAGCTCCTACAATGAGCAGTTCTTC. It yields the protein CASSSGPGSSYNEQFF. The chain is built from TRBV27 and TRBJ2-1, with D possibly being TRBD1 or TRBD2 (5 bases each). Trimming removed 4 bases from V and 0 bases from J, with 13 bases in between. This CDR3 has 16 residues. The germline V gene has CDR1 MNHEY and CDR2 SMNVEV (reference sequence).

V is TRBV6-6 and J is TRBJ1-1, with D unclear. Germline CDR1 and CDR2: MNHNY and SVGAGI (reference sequence). The germline V and J ends were trimmed by 0 bases and 4 bases, with 9 bases remaining between them. The CDR3 is 14 residues long. This CDR3 reads CASSYSGDPTEAFF. CDR3 coding DNA: TGTGCCAGCAGTTACTCAGGTGATCCCACTGAAGCTTTCTTT.